This TCR beta chain was retrieved from a study of blood T cell repertoires in COVID-19. Study at large: Acute-phase and convalescent COVID-19 samples originated in the United States, Italy and Spain.

Recruitment covered over 20 US areas and drew participants whose ages spanned about 18 to 90 years. Clinical history reported by participants formed the basis on which cohorts were assigned. The protocol was immunoSEQ multiplex PCR, while the TCRdb copy is restricted to in-frame clones and leaves out a portion. The profile shows 400,000 to 500,000 clones, more than 75% of them singletons. CDR3 length: 13 amino acids. Trimming took 4 bases from V and 14 from J, leaving 21 bases between them. The germline V gene encodes CDR1 SGHRS and CDR2 YFSETQ. The TCR sequence derives from a woman aged 40 to 50 who had recovered from COVID-19. The J gene is TRBJ1-1, the V gene TRBV5-1; D is perhaps TRBD1 (6 bases). What was sequenced was PBMCs or T cells enriched from blood (not recorded which). As DNA, the CDR3 is TGCGCCAGCAGCCCCAACCCAGGGGATATAGAATTCTTT. Amino acid sequence: CASSPNPGDIEFF.